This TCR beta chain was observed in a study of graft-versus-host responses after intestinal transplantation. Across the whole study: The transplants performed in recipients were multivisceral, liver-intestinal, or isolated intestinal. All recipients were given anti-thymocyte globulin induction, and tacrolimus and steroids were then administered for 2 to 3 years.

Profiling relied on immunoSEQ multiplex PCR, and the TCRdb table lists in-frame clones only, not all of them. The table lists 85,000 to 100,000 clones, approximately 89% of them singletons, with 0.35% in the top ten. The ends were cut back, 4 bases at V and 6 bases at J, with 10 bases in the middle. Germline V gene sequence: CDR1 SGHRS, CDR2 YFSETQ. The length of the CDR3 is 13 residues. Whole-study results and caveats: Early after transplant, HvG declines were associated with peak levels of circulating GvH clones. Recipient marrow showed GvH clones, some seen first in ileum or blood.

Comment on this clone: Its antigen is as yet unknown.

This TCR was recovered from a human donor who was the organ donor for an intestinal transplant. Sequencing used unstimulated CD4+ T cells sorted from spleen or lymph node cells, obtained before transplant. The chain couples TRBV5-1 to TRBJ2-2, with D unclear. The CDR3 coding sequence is TGCGCCAGCAGCAGAATAGAGTCCGGGGAGCTGTTTTTT. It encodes CASSRIESGELFF.